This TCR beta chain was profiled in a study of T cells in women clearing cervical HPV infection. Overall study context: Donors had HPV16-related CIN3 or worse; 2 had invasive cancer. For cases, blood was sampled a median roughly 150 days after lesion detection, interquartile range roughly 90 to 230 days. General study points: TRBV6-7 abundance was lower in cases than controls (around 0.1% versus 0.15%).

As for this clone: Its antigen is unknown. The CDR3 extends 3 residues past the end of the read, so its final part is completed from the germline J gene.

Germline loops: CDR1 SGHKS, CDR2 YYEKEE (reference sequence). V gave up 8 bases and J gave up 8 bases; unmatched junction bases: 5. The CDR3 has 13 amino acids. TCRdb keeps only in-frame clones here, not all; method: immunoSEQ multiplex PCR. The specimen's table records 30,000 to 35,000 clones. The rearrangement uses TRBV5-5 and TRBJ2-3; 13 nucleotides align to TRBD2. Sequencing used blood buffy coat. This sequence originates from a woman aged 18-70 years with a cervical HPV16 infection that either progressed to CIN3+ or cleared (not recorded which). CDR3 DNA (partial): TGTGCCAGTACTAGCGGGGGGGCCGTTACG. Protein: CASTSGGAVT. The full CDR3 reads CASTSGGAVTQYF.